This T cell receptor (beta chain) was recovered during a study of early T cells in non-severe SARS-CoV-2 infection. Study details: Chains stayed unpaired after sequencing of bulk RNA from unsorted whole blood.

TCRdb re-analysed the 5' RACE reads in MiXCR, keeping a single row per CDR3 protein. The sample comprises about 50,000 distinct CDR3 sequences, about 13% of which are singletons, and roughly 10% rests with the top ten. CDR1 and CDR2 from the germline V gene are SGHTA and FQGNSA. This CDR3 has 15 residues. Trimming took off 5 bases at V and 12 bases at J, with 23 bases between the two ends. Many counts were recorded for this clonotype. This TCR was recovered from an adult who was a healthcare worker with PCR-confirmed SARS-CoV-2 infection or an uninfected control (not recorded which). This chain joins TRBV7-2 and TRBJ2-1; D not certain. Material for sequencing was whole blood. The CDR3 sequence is CASSLDGAPLPGQFF. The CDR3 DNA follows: TGTGCCAGCAGCCTAGACGGAGCACCCCTTCCCGGGCAGTTCTTC.